The clone carrying this T cell receptor (beta chain) was counted many times. The antigen remains unidentified. The time point was: persistent/refractory GD, antithyroid drugs over 5 years with positive TRAb. RNA extracted from PBMCs served as the sequencing template. The data belong to a study of regulatory T cells in long-lasting Graves disease. The germline CDR1 and CDR2 sequences are MNHNS and SASEGT. With 7 bases removed from V and 5 bases from J, the gap between germline ends came to 11 bases. The CDR3 spans 12 residues. Notes on the study in general: Preferential use of TRBV28, TRBJ1-2 and TRBJ2-5 was seen in persistent disease.

Assembly of TCR beta libraries relied on iRepertoire HTBI primers together with Arm-PCR of CDR3 regions. From the multiplex PCR reads, TCRdb called clonotypes with MiXCR, one entry per CDR3 protein. The data hold under 500,000 distinct CDR3 sequences, with under 25% observed a single time. The TCR was taken from a female donor with Graves disease. This rearrangement joins TRBV6-1 to TRBJ1-1; D is undetermined. The sequences come from peripheral blood mononuclear cells (PBMCs), collected when the disease was refractory, from a patient treated with antithyroid drugs. The CDR3: CASKRRGTEAFF. As DNA, the CDR3 is TGTGCCAGCAAGCGCCGGGGAACTGAAGCTTTCTTT.